The T cell receptor beta chain under discussion was sequenced for a study of CD8+ T cells in alopecia areata. As for the study in general: Dosing with tofacitinib proceeded for 6 to 18 months, followed by 6 months off drug. Study-level results: Links between baseline CD8+ expansion and response need larger treated cohorts. Greater clonality was observed in lesional scalp samples, especially alopecia totalis/universalis, versus normal scalp.

Regarding treatment: oral pan-JAK inhibitor, 5-10 mg twice daily. RNA, once extracted, was reverse transcribed into cDNA for use as the sequencing template. The protocol was immunoSEQ multiplex PCR, while the TCRdb copy is restricted to in-frame clones and leaves out a portion. The table lists roughly 170,000 clones, under 60% of them singletons. In this sample, this clone turned up a few times. Its target is not known. The CDR3 consists of 14 residues. Sequenced material: CD8+ T cells sorted from blood, taken at week 24, from a patient treated with tofacitinib. This sequence originates from a human donor with alopecia areata. The rearrangement uses TRBV21-1 and TRBJ2-1; TRBD2, as called in the table, went unchecked against the DNA. TRBV21-1 is an annotated pseudogene. CDR3 DNA: TGTGCCAGCAGCACGCGACTACAGTACAATGAGCAGTTCTTC. This encodes CASSTRLQYNEQFF.